Listed below are T cell receptor beta chains from one sample, sequenced in a study of T cell responses to AZD1222 COVID-19 vaccine. The repertoire was sequenced with immunoSEQ multiplex PCR; TCRdb's copy has only in-frame clones and lacks some. The table records some 140,000 clones, roughly nine tenths of them present only once. This specimen was peripheral blood, taken on day 0 of AZD1222 vaccination. The receptors derive from an adult in good health. The CDR3 runs from the conserved cysteine through the conserved F or W. Fields, in order: J gene, V gene, CDR3 protein.

j_call: TRBJ2-3; v_call: TRBV29-1; cdr3_aa: CSVSKGLAGGPDTQYF
j_call: TRBJ1-5; v_call: TRBV28; cdr3_aa: CASSLFGQNNQPQHF
j_call: TRBJ2-1; v_call: TRBV9; cdr3_aa: CASSVGLSYNEQFF
j_call: TRBJ2-5; v_call: TRBV2; cdr3_aa: CASSDNEETQYF
j_call: TRBJ1-2; v_call: TRBV6-1; cdr3_aa: CASSDPDRRVYGYTF
j_call: TRBJ1-1; v_call: TRBV3-1/TRBV3-2; cdr3_aa: CASSQDIGVAFF
j_call: TRBJ2-7; v_call: TRBV18; cdr3_aa: CASSPLVGTAYEQYF
j_call: TRBJ1-5; v_call: TRBV19; cdr3_aa: CATPPFMDRPCEPQHF
j_call: TRBJ2-5; v_call: TRBV30; cdr3_aa: CAWRARGVGETQYF
j_call: TRBJ2-5; v_call: TRBV30; cdr3_aa: CAWSVSETQYF
j_call: TRBJ2-1; v_call: TRBV2; cdr3_aa: CASGLYNEQFF
j_call: TRBJ1-3; v_call: TRBV2; cdr3_aa: CASHSDTVSGNRTIYF
j_call: TRBJ2-5; v_call: TRBV18; cdr3_aa: CASSPPSNQETQYF
j_call: TRBJ2-1; v_call: TRBV27; cdr3_aa: CASSSGTSGGAYNEQFF
j_call: TRBJ1-2; v_call: TRBV12-5; cdr3_aa: CAPGDRGVGYTF
j_call: TRBJ1-1; v_call: TRBV6-5; cdr3_aa: CASSYVGGARNTEAFF
j_call: TRBJ1-3; v_call: TRBV12-5; cdr3_aa: CASGLVLSSVAGNTIYF
j_call: TRBJ1-1; v_call: TRBV24-1; cdr3_aa: CATSDSTEAFF
j_call: TRBJ2-1; v_call: TRBV13; cdr3_aa: CASSLAGYEQFF
j_call: TRBJ1-5; v_call: TRBV3-1/TRBV3-2; cdr3_aa: CASSQTPGGGSNQPQHF
j_call: TRBJ1-2; v_call: TRBV4-1; cdr3_aa: CASSQRGRGLDGYTF
j_call: TRBJ1-2; v_call: TRBV6-1; cdr3_aa: CASSDRYGYTF
j_call: TRBJ2-2; v_call: TRBV11-2; cdr3_aa: CASSLAAGGGRSGELFF
j_call: TRBJ2-1; v_call: TRBV4-3; cdr3_aa: CASSQEGGLAGLEQFF
j_call: TRBJ1-1; v_call: TRBV28; cdr3_aa: CASSTPTGKGEAFF
j_call: TRBJ1-1; v_call: TRBV12-3/TRBV12-4; cdr3_aa: CASSFTWNTEAFF
j_call: TRBJ2-7; v_call: TRBV27; cdr3_aa: CASSLDRFYEQYF